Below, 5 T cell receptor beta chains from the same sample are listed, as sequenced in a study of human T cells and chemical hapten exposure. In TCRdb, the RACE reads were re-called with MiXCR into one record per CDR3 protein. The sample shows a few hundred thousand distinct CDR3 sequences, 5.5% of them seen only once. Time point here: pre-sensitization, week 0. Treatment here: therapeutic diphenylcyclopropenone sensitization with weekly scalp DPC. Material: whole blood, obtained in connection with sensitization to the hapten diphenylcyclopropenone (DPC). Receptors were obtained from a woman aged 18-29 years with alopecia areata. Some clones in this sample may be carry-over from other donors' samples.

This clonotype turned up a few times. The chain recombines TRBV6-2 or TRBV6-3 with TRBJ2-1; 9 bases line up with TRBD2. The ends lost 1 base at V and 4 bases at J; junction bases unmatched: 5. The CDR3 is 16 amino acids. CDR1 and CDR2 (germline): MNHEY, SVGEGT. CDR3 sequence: CASSYYRLAGYNEQFF. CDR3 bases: TGTGCCAGCAGTTACTATCGCCTAGCGGGGTACAATGAGCAGTTCTTC.

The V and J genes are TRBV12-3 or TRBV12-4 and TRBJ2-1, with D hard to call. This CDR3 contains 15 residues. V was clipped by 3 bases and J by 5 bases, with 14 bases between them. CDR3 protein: CASSFRLEKHNEQFF. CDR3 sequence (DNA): TGTGCCAGCAGTTTCAGACTCGAGAAGCACAATGAGCAGTTCTTC.

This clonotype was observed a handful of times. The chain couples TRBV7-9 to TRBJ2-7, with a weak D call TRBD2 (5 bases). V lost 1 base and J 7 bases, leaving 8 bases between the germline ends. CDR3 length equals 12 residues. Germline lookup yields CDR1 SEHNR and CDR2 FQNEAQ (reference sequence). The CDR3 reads CASSLESGEQYF. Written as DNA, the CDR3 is TGTGCCAGCAGCTTAGAGTCGGGGGAGCAGTACTTC. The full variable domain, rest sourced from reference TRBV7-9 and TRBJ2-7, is DTGVSQNPRHKITKRGQNVTFRCDPISEHNRLYWYRQTLGQGPEFLTYFQNEAQLEKSRLLSDRFSAERPKGSFSTLEIQRTEQGDSAMYLCASSLESGEQYFGPGTRLTVT.

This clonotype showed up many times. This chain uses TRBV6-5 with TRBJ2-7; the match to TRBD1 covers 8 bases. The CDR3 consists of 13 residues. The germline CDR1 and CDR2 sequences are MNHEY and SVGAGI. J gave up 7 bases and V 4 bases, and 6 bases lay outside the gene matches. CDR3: CASSSDRVGEQYF. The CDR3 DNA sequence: TGTGCCAGCAGTTCGGACAGGGTCGGGGAGCAGTACTTC.

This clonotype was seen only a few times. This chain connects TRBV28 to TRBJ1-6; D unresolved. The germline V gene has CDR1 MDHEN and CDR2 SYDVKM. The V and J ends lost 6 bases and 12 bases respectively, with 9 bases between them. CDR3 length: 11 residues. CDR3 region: CASRTWEPLHF. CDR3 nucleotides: TGTGCCAGCAGGACGTGGGAACCCCTCCACTTT. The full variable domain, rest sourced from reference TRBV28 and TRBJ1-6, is DVKVTQSSRYLVKRTGEKVFLECVQDMDHENMFWYRQDPGLGLRLIYFSYDVKMKEKGDIPEGYSVSREKKERFSLILESASTNQTSMYLCASRTWEPLHFGNGTRLTVT.